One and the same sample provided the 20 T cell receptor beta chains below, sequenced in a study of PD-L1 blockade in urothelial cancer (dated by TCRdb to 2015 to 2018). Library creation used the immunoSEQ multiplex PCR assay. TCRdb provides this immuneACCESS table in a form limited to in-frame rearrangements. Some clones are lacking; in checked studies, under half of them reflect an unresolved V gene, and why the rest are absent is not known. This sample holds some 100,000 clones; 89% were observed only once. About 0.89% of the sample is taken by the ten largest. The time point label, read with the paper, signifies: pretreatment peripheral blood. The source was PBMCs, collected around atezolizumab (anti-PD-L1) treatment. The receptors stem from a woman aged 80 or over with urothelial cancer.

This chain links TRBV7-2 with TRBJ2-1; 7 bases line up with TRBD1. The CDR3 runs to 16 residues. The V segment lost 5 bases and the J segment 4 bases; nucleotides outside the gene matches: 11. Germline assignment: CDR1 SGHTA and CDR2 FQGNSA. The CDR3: CASSQGIQGIYNEQFF. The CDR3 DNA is TGTGCCAGCAGCCAGGGTATACAGGGGATTTACAATGAGCAGTTCTTC.

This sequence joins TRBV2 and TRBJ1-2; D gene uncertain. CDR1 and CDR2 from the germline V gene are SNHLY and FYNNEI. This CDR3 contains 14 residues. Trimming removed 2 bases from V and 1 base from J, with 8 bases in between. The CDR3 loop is CASSESNGNYGYTF. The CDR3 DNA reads TGTGCCAGCAGTGAATCTAACGGTAACTATGGCTACACCTTC.

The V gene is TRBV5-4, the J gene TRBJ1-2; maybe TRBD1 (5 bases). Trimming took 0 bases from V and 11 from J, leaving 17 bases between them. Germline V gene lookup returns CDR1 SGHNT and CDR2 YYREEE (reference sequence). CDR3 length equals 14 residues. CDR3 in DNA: TGTGCCAGCAGCTTGGAGGATGCGGGACGTCGATACACCTTC. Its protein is CASSLEDAGRRYTF.

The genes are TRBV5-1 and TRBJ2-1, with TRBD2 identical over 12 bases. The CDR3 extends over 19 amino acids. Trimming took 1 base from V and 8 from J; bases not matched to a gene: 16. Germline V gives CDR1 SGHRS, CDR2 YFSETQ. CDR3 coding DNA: TGCGCCAGCAGCTTGATGTCGGGACTAGCGGGTTCGATCGGCCATGAGCAGTTCTTC. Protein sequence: CASSLMSGLAGSIGHEQFF. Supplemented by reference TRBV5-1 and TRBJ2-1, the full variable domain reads KAGVTQTPRYLIKTRGQQVTLSCSPISGHRSVSWYQQTPGQGLQFLFEYFSETQRNKGNFPGRFSGRQFSNSRSEMNVSTLELGDSALYLCASSLMSGLAGSIGHEQFFGPGTRLTVL.

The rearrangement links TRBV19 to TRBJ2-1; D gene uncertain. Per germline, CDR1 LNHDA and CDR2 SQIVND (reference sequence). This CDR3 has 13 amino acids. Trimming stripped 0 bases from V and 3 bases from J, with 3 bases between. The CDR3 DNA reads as TGTGCCAGTAGTATAGATCACTACAATGAGCAGTTCTTC. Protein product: CASSIDHYNEQFF.

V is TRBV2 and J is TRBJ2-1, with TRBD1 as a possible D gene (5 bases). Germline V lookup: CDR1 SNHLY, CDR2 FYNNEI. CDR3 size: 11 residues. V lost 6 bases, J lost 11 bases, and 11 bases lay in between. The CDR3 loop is CASRGRDQQFF. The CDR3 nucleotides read TGTGCCAGCAGGGGCAGGGATCAGCAGTTCTTC.

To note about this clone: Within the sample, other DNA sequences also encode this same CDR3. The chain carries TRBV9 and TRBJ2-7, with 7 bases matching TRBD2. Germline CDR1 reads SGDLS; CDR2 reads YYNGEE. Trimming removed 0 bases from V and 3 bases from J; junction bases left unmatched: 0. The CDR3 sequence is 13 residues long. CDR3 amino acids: CASSVGGSYEQYF. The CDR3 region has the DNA TGTGCCAGCAGCGTAGGCGGGAGCTACGAGCAGTACTTC.

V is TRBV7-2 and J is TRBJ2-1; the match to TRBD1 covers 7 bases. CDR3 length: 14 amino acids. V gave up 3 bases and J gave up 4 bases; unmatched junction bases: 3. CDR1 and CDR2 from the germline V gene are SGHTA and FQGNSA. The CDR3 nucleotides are TGTGCCAGCAGCTTTGACAGGGCTTACAATGAGCAGTTCTTC. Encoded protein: CASSFDRAYNEQFF.

CDR3 bases: TGTGCCAGCAGTGAACAAGGACTCCGGGCCGAGCAGTACTTC. It codes for CASSEQGLRAEQYF. The V gene is TRBV6-1, the J gene TRBJ2-7, with D possibly matching TRBD2 (5 bases). This CDR3 is built from 14 residues. In germline, CDR1 is MNHNS, CDR2 SASEGT. V lost 2 bases, J lost 6 bases, and 14 bases lay in between.

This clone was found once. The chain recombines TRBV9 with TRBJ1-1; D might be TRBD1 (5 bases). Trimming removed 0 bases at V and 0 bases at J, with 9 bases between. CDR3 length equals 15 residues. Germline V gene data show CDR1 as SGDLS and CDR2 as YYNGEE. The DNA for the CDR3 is TGTGCCAGCAGCGTAGGCCCAGGGTTGAACACTGAAGCTTTCTTT. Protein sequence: CASSVGPGLNTEAFF.

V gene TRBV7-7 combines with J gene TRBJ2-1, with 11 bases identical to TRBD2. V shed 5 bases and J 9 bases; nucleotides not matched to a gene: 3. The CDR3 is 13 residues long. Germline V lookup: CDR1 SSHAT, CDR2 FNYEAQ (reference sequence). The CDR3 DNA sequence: TGTGCCAGCAGCCCTCTAGCGGGAGGTGAGCAGTTCTTC. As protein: CASSPLAGGEQFF.

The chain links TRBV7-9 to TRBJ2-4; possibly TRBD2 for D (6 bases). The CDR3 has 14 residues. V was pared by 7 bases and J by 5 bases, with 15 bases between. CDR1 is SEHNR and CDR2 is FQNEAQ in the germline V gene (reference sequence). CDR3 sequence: CASMSEGSENIQYF. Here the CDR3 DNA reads TGTGCCAGCATGTCGGAGGGCTCAGAAAACATTCAGTACTTC.

CDR3 nucleotide sequence: TGTGCCAGTAGTGAAACCCGGACCCCGGGGGAAGCTTTCTTT. Translated, it gives CASSETRTPGEAFF. The V gene is TRBV19, the J gene TRBJ1-1, with D unresolved. V was clipped by 5 bases and J by 8 bases, with 18 bases between them. Germline CDR1 reads LNHDA; CDR2 reads SQIVND (reference sequence). There are 14 residues in the CDR3.

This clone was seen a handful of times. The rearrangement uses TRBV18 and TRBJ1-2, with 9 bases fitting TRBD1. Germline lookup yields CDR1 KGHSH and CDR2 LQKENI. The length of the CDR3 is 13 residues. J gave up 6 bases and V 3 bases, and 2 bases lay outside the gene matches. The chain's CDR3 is CASSPGTGHGYTF. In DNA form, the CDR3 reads TGTGCCAGCTCACCTGGGACAGGGCATGGCTACACCTTC. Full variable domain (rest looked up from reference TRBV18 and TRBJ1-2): NAGVMQNPRHLVRRRGQEARLRCSPMKGHSHVYWYRQLPEEGLKFMVYLQKENIIDESGMPKERFSAEFPKEGPSILRIQQVVRGDSAAYFCASSPGTGHGYTFGSGTRLTVV.

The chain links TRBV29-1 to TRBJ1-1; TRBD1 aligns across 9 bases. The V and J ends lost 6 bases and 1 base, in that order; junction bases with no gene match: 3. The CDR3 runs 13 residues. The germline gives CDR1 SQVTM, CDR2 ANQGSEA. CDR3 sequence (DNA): TGCAGCGTCCGGACAGGGGCGAACACTGAAGCTTTCTTT. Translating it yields CSVRTGANTEAFF.

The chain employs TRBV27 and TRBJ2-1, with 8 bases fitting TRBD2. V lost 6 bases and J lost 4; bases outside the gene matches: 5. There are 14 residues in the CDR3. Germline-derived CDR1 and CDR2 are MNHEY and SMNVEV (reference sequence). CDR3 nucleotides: TGTGCCAGCAGCCCGGGGGGGTCGTACAATGAGCAGTTCTTC. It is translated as CASSPGGSYNEQFF.

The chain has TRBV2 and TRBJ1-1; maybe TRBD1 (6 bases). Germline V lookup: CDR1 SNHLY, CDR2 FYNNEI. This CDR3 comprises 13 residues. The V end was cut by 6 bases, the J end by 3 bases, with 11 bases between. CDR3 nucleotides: TGTGCCAGCAGGGGGGGGCGAGACACTGAAGCTTTCTTT. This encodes CASRGGRDTEAFF. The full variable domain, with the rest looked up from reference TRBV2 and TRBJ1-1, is EPEVTQTPSHQVTQMGQEVILRCVPISNHLYFYWYRQILGQKVEFLVSFYNNEISEKSEIFDDQFSVERPDGSNFTLKIRSTKLEDSAMYFCASRGGRDTEAFFGQGTRLTVV.

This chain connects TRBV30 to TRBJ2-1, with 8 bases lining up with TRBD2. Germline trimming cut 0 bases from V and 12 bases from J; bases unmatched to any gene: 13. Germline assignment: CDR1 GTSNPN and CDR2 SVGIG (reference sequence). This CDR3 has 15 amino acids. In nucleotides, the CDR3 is TGTGCCTGGAGTGTACTTGCGGGAGGCCCCGGGAGGCAGTTCTTC. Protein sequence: CAWSVLAGGPGRQFF.

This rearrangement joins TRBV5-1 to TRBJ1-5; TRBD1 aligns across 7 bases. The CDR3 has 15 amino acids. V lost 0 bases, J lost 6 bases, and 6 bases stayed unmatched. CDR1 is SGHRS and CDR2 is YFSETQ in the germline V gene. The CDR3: CASSLATGVGQPQHF. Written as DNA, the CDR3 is TGCGCCAGCAGCTTGGCCACAGGGGTTGGTCAGCCCCAGCATTTT.

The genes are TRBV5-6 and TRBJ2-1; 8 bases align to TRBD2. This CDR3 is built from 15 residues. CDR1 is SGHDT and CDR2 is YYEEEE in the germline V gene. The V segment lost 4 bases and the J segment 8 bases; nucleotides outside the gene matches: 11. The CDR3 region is CASSRLGRVSDEQFF. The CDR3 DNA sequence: TGTGCCAGCAGCCGTCTCGGGAGGGTTAGCGATGAGCAGTTCTTC.